Shown below are 3 T cell receptor beta chains from a single sample sequenced in a study of low-dose radiotherapy and immunotherapy resistance in tumors. The time point is: after trial treatment. Treatment specified: LDRT plus nivolumab, ipilimumab, low-dose cyclophosphamide and aspirin (RACIN trial). TRAV- and TRBV-specific primers were used for first-strand cDNA, which covered alpha and beta chains. TCR amplification ran roughly 21 PCR cycles using constant-region and V-primer adapter primers. Using its own MiXCR run on the reads, TCRdb lists one record per CDR3 protein. The sample includes some 94,000 distinct CDR3 sequences, under 25% of them seen just once. Sequenced here: PBMCs, sampled after low-dose radiotherapy plus immunotherapy. The receptors originated from a female donor with ovarian cancer.

This clonotype was seen ten or more times. V and J are TRBV2 and TRBJ1-4; D is perhaps TRBD1 (5 bases). The CDR3 has 15 amino acids. CDR1 and CDR2 from the germline V gene are SNHLY and FYNNEI. Trimming took off 5 bases at V and 3 bases at J, with 13 bases between the two ends. CDR3 sequence (DNA): TGTGCCAGCAGTACCCAGGGAGTTGCTAATGAAAAACTGTTTTTT. Protein sequence: CASSTQGVANEKLFF. The variable domain in full, completed from reference TRBV2 and TRBJ1-4, reads EPEVTQTPSHQVTQMGQEVILRCVPISNHLYFYWYRQILGQKVEFLVSFYNNEISEKSEIFDDQFSVERPDGSNFTLKIRSTKLEDSAMYFCASSTQGVANEKLFFGSGTQLSVL.

This clonotype was seen a few times. The CDR3 reads CSVEDPTGQLSYEQYF. The CDR3 DNA reads TGCAGCGTTGAAGATCCCACGGGACAGCTCTCCTACGAGCAGTACTTC. The gene calls are TRBV29-1 and TRBJ2-7; 7 nucleotides line up with TRBD1. V lost 0 bases and J lost 0; bases outside the gene matches: 8. Per germline, CDR1 SQVTM and CDR2 ANQGSEA. This CDR3 is 16 amino acids long.

This clonotype came up a few times. The chain employs TRBV30 and TRBJ1-3, with 7 bases matching TRBD1. After removal of 2 bases from V and 1 base from J, the junction contained 2 bases not matched to a gene. Germline V gives CDR1 GTSNPN, CDR2 SVGIG (reference sequence). CDR3 length: 14 residues. CDR3: CAWSPQGSGNTIYF. CDR3 coding DNA: TGTGCCTGGAGTCCACAGGGGTCTGGAAACACCATATATTTT.